This T cell receptor beta chain is from a study of T cell changes during pregnancy in multiple sclerosis (dated by TCRdb to about 2019). Study-level background: The study looked at changes in the T cell repertoire across pregnancy in women with multiple sclerosis.

This clone was seen a handful of times. The specificity of this receptor is unknown. Per-base qualities were not stored, and no clone one base away is much larger. Library creation used the immunoSEQ multiplex PCR assay. TCRdb re-hosts the immuneACCESS table, in-frame sequences only. Its copies lack some clones; in the studies checked, an unresolved V gene accounts for under half of them, and the cause for the rest is not known. This sample is represented by just under 80,000 clones; about 94% of them were singletons. The ten top clones hold around 0.75% of the sample. V loses 1 base at its end and J loses 1 base; junction bases beyond the gene matches: 5. CDR1 and CDR2, per the germline V gene, are SGHAT and FQNNGV. The CDR3, from cysteine to phenylalanine, totals 16 residues. The CDR3 DNA has 48 bases and is translated from base 1.

The clonotype originates from a female donor in good health, enrolled as a control in a pregnancy study. This sample comprised peripheral blood, obtained in the second trimester of pregnancy. The chain couples TRBV11-2 to TRBJ1-1, with 8 bases in between that match TRBD1. CDR3 loop: CASSLVGQGANTEAFF. In nucleotides, the sequence is TGTGCCAGCAGCTTAGTTGGACAGGGTGCGAACACTGAAGCTTTCTTT.